Given below is one T cell receptor beta chain in context. Its target is not known. Germline assignment: CDR1 SGHAT and CDR2 FQNNGV. Trimming pared 4 bases from V and 1 base from J, leaving 11 bases between. This CDR3 spans 14 amino acids. Per sorted-subset replicate PCR, input was approximately 200 ng DNA, representing some 30,000 T cell genomes. Only in-frame clones appear in the TCRdb table, and some are missing; sequencing was by immunoSEQ multiplex PCR. The table includes hundreds of thousands of clones, approximately 95% detected once. These data are taken from a study of shared clonotypes between healthy human individuals. Findings of the study overall: Clonotypes not shared had lower generation probabilities than those common to all four donors. Collection of samples was limited to blood; tissue repertoires likely differ.

Naive CD8 populations comprised CD45RO-negative cells positively selected for CCR7, excluding terminally differentiated effector memory CD45RA+ cells. This TCR was sampled from a woman between 25 and 40 years old in good health. Sequencing was carried out using naive CD8+ T cells sorted from blood. The chain joins TRBV11-2 to TRBJ2-7; D might be TRBD1 or TRBD2, each matching 5 bases. The CDR3 is CASSSRDGSYEQYF. The CDR3 nucleotides are TGTGCCAGCAGCTCCCGGGACGGATCCTACGAGCAGTACTTC.